Listed below are T cell receptor beta chains from one sample, sequenced in a study of technical replicates of blood from several donors. Assay used: immunoSEQ multiplex PCR; TCRdb lists only in-frame clones, some missing. The table includes roughly 81,000 clones, 80% to 90% detected once. Input material: PBMCs. The source is a human donor in good health. Some clones in this sample may be carry-over from other donors' samples. CDR3s include the opening cysteine and the closing phenylalanine or tryptophan. Fields, in order: V gene, D gene, J gene, clone size, CDR3 DNA, CDR3 protein. The D gene is left open where the match is weak. The size of a clone is reported for some rows only, either as once, few or many, or as a class for expanded clones.

>TRBV4-1|-|TRBJ1-5|-
TGCGCCAGCAGCCAAGGGGCTAGCAATCAGCCCCAGCATTTT
CASSQGASNQPQHF
>TRBV5-4|-|TRBJ1-1|once
TGTGCCAGCAGCACACAGGGTCTGAACACTGAAGCTTTCTTT
CASSTQGLNTEAFF
>TRBV2|TRBD1|TRBJ2-7|once
TGTGCCACCTTAAAGCCGGGACAGGGGGCGTACGAGCAGTACTTC
CATLKPGQGAYEQYF
>TRBV29-1|-|TRBJ1-2|-
TGCAGCGTGGAAAAGGGGGGGGAGGGCTACACCTTC
CSVEKGGEGYTF
>TRBV6-5|-|TRBJ1-2|-
TGTGCCAGCAGTTACGCCTTGGGGGGGCGGGTCTATGGCTACACCTTC
CASSYALGGRVYGYTF
>TRBV4-3|TRBD1|TRBJ2-6|-
TGCGCCAGCAGCCAGGGACAGTCTAACTCTGGGGCCAACGTCCTGACTTTC
CASSQGQSNSGANVLTF
>TRBV15|-|TRBJ1-5|-
TGTGCCACCAGCAGAGATTGGACATACAGCAATCAGCCCCAGCATTTT
CATSRDWTYSNQPQHF
>TRBV5-1|TRBD1|TRBJ2-7|-
TGCGCCAGCAGCAGGGGACAGCTCTTGTCCTACGAGCAGTACTTC
CASSRGQLLSYEQYF
>TRBV7-3|TRBD2|TRBJ2-1|-
TGTGCCAGCAGCTTAATAGCGGGAGGGCCCCGGGATGAGCAGTTCTTC
CASSLIAGGPRDEQFF
>TRBV5-6|-|TRBJ1-4|-
TGTGCCAGCAGCTTGGGTGTCACTCCTCTGTTTTTT
CASSLGVTPLFF
>TRBV5-4|-|TRBJ1-5|-
TGTGCCAGCAGCTTGGGTCCGAGCAATCAGCCCCAGCATTTT
CASSLGPSNQPQHF
>TRBV7-2|TRBD2|TRBJ2-2|-
TGTGCCAGCACGTGGGCGGGAGGGAGCGGGGAGCTGTTTTTT
CASTWAGGSGELFF
>TRBV6-5|TRBD1|TRBJ2-7|-
TGTGCCAGCAGAGGACAGGGACCCAACGAGCAGTACTTC
CASRGQGPNEQYF
>TRBV7-9|TRBD1|TRBJ2-7|-
TGTGCCAGCAGCCTACATAAAGGACAGGCCTCCGAGCAGTACTTC
CASSLHKGQASEQYF
>TRBV6-5|TRBD2|TRBJ2-2|-
TGTGCCAGCAGTTACCGCGGACTAGCTAACACCGGGGAGCTGTTTTTT
CASSYRGLANTGELFF
>TRBV15|-|TRBJ1-4|-
TGTGCCACCAGCAGAGATGGGGGGACTGAAAAACTGTTTTTT
CATSRDGGTEKLFF
>TRBV23-1|TRBD1|TRBJ1-1|few
TGCGCCAGCACCCAGGACAGGCTAGAAGCTTTCTTT
CASTQDRLEAFF
>TRBV10-3|-|TRBJ2-7|-
TGTGCCATCAGTGAGCCTCGAGGGTCGGGTTCCCACGAGCAGTACTTC
CAISEPRGSGSHEQYF
>TRBV13|-|TRBJ2-5|-
TGTGCCAGCAGCTTGGGGGCAGAGACCCAGTACTTC
CASSLGAETQYF
>TRBV9|-|TRBJ2-2|few
TGTGCCAGCAGCGTATTCTCGAACACCGGGGAGCTGTTTTTT
CASSVFSNTGELFF
>TRBV21-1|-|TRBJ2-3|-
TGTGCCAGCAGCGGGCGGGTCAGCACAGATACGCAGTATTTT
CASSGRVSTDTQYF
>TRBV12-5|TRBD2|TRBJ2-7|once
TGTGCTAGTGGTACATATCTAGCGGGAAAAGACGAGCAGTACTTC
CASGTYLAGKDEQYF
>TRBV10-3|-|TRBJ1-4|-
TGTGCCACCCGGGCCGCGGGGCAAAATGAAAAACTGTTTTTT
CATRAAGQNEKLFF
>TRBV7-9|-|TRBJ2-3|-
TGTGCCAGCAGCTTATTTGGGACAACCGACACAGATACGCAGTATTTT
CASSLFGTTDTDTQYF
>TRBV7-2|TRBD2|TRBJ2-1|once
TGTGCCAGCAGCTTATCGTATGCGGGAGTAGGCAATGAGCAGTTCTTC
CASSLSYAGVGNEQFF
>TRBV9|-|TRBJ2-3|-
TGTGCCAGCAGCGTAAGTCGGAGCCCCCAAAACACAGATACGCAGTATTTT
CASSVSRSPQNTDTQYF
>TRBV4-2|TRBD2|TRBJ2-7|-
TGTGCCAGCAGCCAAGTAGGGTCTAGCGGATCCTCCTACGAGCAGTACTTC
CASSQVGSSGSSYEQYF
>TRBV7-2|TRBD2|TRBJ2-7|-
TGTGCCAGCAGCAGGACTAGCGGGAGGGCTGGGTACAGCGAGCAGTACTTC
CASSRTSGRAGYSEQYF
>TRBV15|-|TRBJ2-7|-
TGTGCCACCAGCAGAGTCGACAGGAAGGAAGAGCAGTACTTC
CATSRVDRKEEQYF